This entry concerns a single TCR beta chain. This sample also contains other DNA sequences that code for the same CDR3. This sample is drawn from a study of blood T cell repertoires in COVID-19. Libraries were prepared by immunoSEQ multiplex PCR; TCRdb keeps only in-frame clonotypes and omits some of them. Of 200,000 to 250,000 clones listed, about 88% are singletons. The V end lost 5 bases, the J end lost 2 bases, and 13 bases lay between the germline ends. Looked up from germline, CDR1 is MDHEN and CDR2 is SYDVKM. This CDR3 has 14 residues. The chain links TRBV28 to TRBJ2-7; D gene ambiguous. The clonotype originates from a man aged 50 to 60 who had recovered from COVID-19. Specimen: peripheral blood. CDR3 amino acids: CASSPPGVPYEQYF. CDR3 bases: TGTGCCAGCAGTCCCCCAGGTGTTCCCTACGAGCAGTACTTC.